A selection of T cell receptor beta chains follows, all from one sample in a study of T cells in Graves' hyperthyroidism and ophthalmopathy. TCRdb passed the multiplex PCR reads through MiXCR, listing each CDR3 protein once. The sample holds almost 350,000 distinct CDR3 sequences, approximately 18% seen once. Sequences were obtained from blood. Receptors were obtained from a woman aged 40 to 49 with Graves' ophthalmopathy. CDR3s include the opening cysteine and the closing phenylalanine or tryptophan. The D gene is left open where the match is weak. Where a row states a size, it is once, few, many or the class of an expanded clone; other rows omit it.

>TRBV20-1|.|many|TRBJ1-2
CSAVSGESAYGYTF
TGCAGTGCAGTAAGCGGGGAATCGGCCTATGGCTACACCTTC
>TRBV14|TRBD2|few|TRBJ2-2
CASSLRLAANTGELFF
TGTGCCAGCAGCTTGCGACTAGCGGCGAACACCGGGGAGCTGTTTTTT
>TRBV6-1|.|few|TRBJ1-1
CASPTSGAHGAEAFF
TGTGCCAGCCCCACTTCGGGGGCCCATGGGGCTGAAGCTTTCTTT
>TRBV27|.|many|TRBJ2-4
CASSLGGKYIQYF
TGTGCCAGCAGTTTAGGCGGGAAGTACATTCAGTACTTC
>TRBV7-8|.|many|TRBJ1-5
CASSEGIDQPQHF
TGTGCCAGCAGCGAGGGGATCGATCAGCCCCAGCATTTT
>TRBV6-2/TRBV6-3|TRBD1|many|TRBJ1-2
CASRRGQSNYGYTF
TGTGCCAGCAGGAGGGGACAGAGTAACTATGGCTACACCTTC
>TRBV6-1|.|many|TRBJ2-5
CASSDGNQETQYF
TGTGCCAGCAGTGACGGCAACCAAGAGACCCAGTACTTC
>TRBV12-3/TRBV12-4|.|.|TRBJ2-7
CASSTAAGVDEQYF
TGTGCCAGCAGTACCGCGGCTGGGGTCGACGAGCAGTACTTC
>TRBV10-3|TRBD1|many|TRBJ1-2
CATKWPGQGLYGYTF
TGTGCCACGAAATGGCCGGGACAGGGGCTGTATGGCTACACCTTC
>TRBV6-5|.|many|TRBJ1-5
CASRVHSNQPQHF
TGTGCCAGCAGAGTTCATAGCAATCAGCCCCAGCATTTT
>TRBV30|TRBD1|.|TRBJ2-5
CAWSSTGGRGTQYF
TGTGCCTGGAGTTCGACAGGGGGCCGAGGGACCCAGTACTTC
>TRBV10-1|.|many|TRBJ1-1
CASSEGIRNTEAFF
TGCGCCAGCAGTGAGGGAATTAGAAACACTGAAGCTTTCTTT
>TRBV7-8|TRBD2|many|TRBJ2-2
CASSLFAGGGGELFF
TGTGCCAGCAGCTTATTCGCGGGAGGGGGCGGGGAGCTGTTTTTT
>TRBV7-9|TRBD1|.|TRBJ1-2
CASSLDGQGATGYTF
TGTGCCAGCAGCTTAGACGGACAGGGGGCAACTGGCTACACCTTC
>TRBV6-2/TRBV6-3|TRBD2|.|TRBJ2-7
CASSYASGIYEQYF
TGTGCCAGCAGTTACGCTAGCGGGATATACGAGCAGTACTTC
>TRBV28|.|few|TRBJ2-4
CASSLFSAGRAGAKNIQYF
TGTGCCAGCAGTTTATTCTCTGCGGGCCGGGCCGGGGCCAAAAACATTCAGTACTTC
>TRBV6-5|TRBD2|.|TRBJ2-5
CASSYRAGRQETQYF
TGTGCCAGCAGTTACAGAGCGGGACGGCAGGAGACCCAGTACTTC
>TRBV20-1|TRBD1|.|TRBJ2-7
CSAPDRGRSLYEQYF
TGCAGTGCCCCGGACAGGGGGCGGTCTCTCTACGAGCAGTACTTC
>TRBV20-1|TRBD1|many|TRBJ2-7
CSAIDRVSYEQYF
TGCAGTGCTATCGACAGGGTCAGCTACGAGCAGTACTTC
>TRBV10-3|.|many|TRBJ2-7
CAISESLGGHEQYF
TGTGCCATCAGTGAGTCTTTGGGGGGCCACGAGCAGTACTTC
>TRBV30|.|many|TRBJ1-3
CAWSAGHSGNTIYF
TGTGCCTGGAGTGCCGGACACTCTGGAAACACCATATATTTT
>TRBV12-3/TRBV12-4|.|.|TRBJ1-1
CASNQLGAEAFF
TGTGCCAGCAACCAATTGGGGGCTGAAGCTTTCTTT
>TRBV6-2/TRBV6-3|.|few|TRBJ1-1
CASSYPSGQGSNTEAFF
TGTGCCAGCAGTTACCCATCCGGCCAGGGTTCGAACACTGAAGCTTTCTTT
>TRBV12-3/TRBV12-4|.|many|TRBJ1-1
CASTHRKNTEAFF
TGTGCCAGCACCCATCGGAAAAACACTGAAGCTTTCTTT
>TRBV3-1|.|few|TRBJ1-1
CASSTGWGPEAFF
TGTGCCAGCAGCACCGGCTGGGGCCCGGAAGCTTTCTTT
>TRBV30|.|many|TRBJ2-6
CAKNSILGTNVLTF
TGTGCCAAAAATTCTATCCTGGGGACCAACGTCCTGACTTTC
>TRBV20-1|TRBD2|many|TRBJ2-5
CSARYLGSSGRSQETQYF
TGCAGTGCTAGATACCTCGGCTCTAGCGGGAGGAGCCAAGAGACCCAGTACTTC
>TRBV6-2/TRBV6-3|.|many|TRBJ2-7
CASSRPGLVSYEQYF
TGTGCCAGCAGTCGCCCGGGACTCGTCTCCTACGAGCAGTACTTC
>TRBV29-1|TRBD2|.|TRBJ2-7
CSALAGALEQYF
TGCAGCGCACTAGCGGGAGCCCTGGAGCAGTACTTC
>TRBV30|.|many|TRBJ1-6
CAWSMDPNSPLHF
TGTGCCTGGAGTATGGATCCTAATTCACCCCTCCACTTT
>TRBV6-2/TRBV6-3|.|.|TRBJ2-7
CASSYTTAIEQYF
TGTGCCAGCAGTTACACAACGGCGATCGAGCAGTACTTC
>TRBV2|TRBD2|many|TRBJ2-7
CASSLLGGTSGSSTYEQYF
TGTGCCAGCAGCCTATTGGGTGGGACTAGCGGGAGTTCGACCTACGAGCAGTACTTC
>TRBV29-1|.|many|TRBJ1-1
CSARTQWDTEAFF
TGCAGCGCCCGGACTCAATGGGACACTGAAGCTTTCTTT
>TRBV11-2|.|.|TRBJ2-5
CASSPTSGGEETQYF
TGTGCCAGCAGCCCCACAAGCGGAGGGGAAGAGACCCAGTACTTC
>TRBV20-1|.|few|TRBJ2-7
CSASLPSGKHYEQYF
TGCAGTGCTTCACTTCCCTCCGGGAAACACTACGAGCAGTACTTC
>TRBV29-1|.|many|TRBJ1-2
CSVGAGEVYGYTF
TGCAGCGTTGGTGCAGGGGAGGTTTATGGCTACACCTTC